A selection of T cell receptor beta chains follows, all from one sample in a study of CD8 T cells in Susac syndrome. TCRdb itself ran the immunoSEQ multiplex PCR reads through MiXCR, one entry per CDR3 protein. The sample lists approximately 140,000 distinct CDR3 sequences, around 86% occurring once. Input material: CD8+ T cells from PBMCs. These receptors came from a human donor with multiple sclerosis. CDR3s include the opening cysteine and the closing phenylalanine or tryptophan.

CATSDPRGGTQYF	TRBJ2-3	TRBV24-1
CASSQQGNSPLHF	TRBJ1-6	TRBV19
CASSRGVGAYSYEQYF	TRBJ2-7	TRBV7-9
CASSLTIGTDQETQYF	TRBJ2-5	TRBV12-3/TRBV12-4
CASNYRGPTGELFF	TRBJ2-2	TRBV27
CASSQDWGQGATQADTEAFF	TRBJ1-1	TRBV14
CASSSRDRGYETQYF	TRBJ2-5	TRBV12-3/TRBV12-4
CASSPSSGPQINEQFF	TRBJ2-1	TRBV9
CASGRGRGHETQYF	TRBJ2-5	TRBV12-5
CASNLHVKAPYGYTF	TRBJ1-2	TRBV6-6
CASRGLAGDGETQYF	TRBJ2-5	TRBV10-2
CASSSTGPRDEQFF	TRBJ2-1	TRBV7-8
CASSLVSGGTGELFF	TRBJ2-2	TRBV5-1
CASSLSTGGYGYTF	TRBJ1-2	TRBV27
CAISEPGQGDGYTF	TRBJ1-2	TRBV10-3
CATSRELGQEGYGYTF	TRBJ1-2	TRBV15
CASSYDRTDTQYF	TRBJ2-3	TRBV5-1
CASSYLVSSAETQYF	TRBJ2-5	TRBV6-2/TRBV6-3
CASSPPLADYLPGELFF	TRBJ2-2	TRBV18
CASSLWDEGTEAFF	TRBJ1-1	TRBV28
CASSELNYGYTF	TRBJ1-2	TRBV11-3
CASSSITHRDNQPQHF	TRBJ1-5	TRBV6-5
CASKYGTEAFF	TRBJ1-1	TRBV27
CASSLYQAGGYTF	TRBJ1-2	TRBV28
CASSSGLEGPTGELFF	TRBJ2-2	TRBV5-6
CASSEMGAAVGDTQYF	TRBJ2-3	TRBV2
CSVEEGGPTASYGYTF	TRBJ1-2	TRBV29-1
CASSSAGDGNQPQHF	TRBJ1-5	TRBV27
CASSSILPPGQGVNEQFF	TRBJ2-1	TRBV7-9
CSARADFGRDQPQHF	TRBJ1-5	TRBV20-1
CATSDLYVTHGGQFF	TRBJ2-1	TRBV24-1
CASSPDPGQNGELFF	TRBJ2-2	TRBV3-1
CASSLGLGQPQHF	TRBJ1-5	TRBV13
CASSYSAITGTGAIDRPQHF	TRBJ1-5	TRBV6-2/TRBV6-3
CAWSAPYTEAFF	TRBJ1-1	TRBV30
CASSVGPNPGNTIYF	TRBJ1-3	TRBV9
CASSQGTSGFTDTQYF	TRBJ2-3	TRBV4-1
CATSDSVQQFF	TRBJ2-1	TRBV24-1
CASSPNRFSYNEQFF	TRBJ2-1	TRBV5-5
CASSPRRNEKLFF	TRBJ1-4	TRBV9
CSASNPDSPNTEAFF	TRBJ1-1	TRBV20-1
CASSLIGTNTEAFF	TRBJ1-1	TRBV5-6
CATNQGNYGYTF	TRBJ1-2	TRBV10-3
CASSTQHGIQYF	TRBJ2-4	TRBV5-4
CASSILPELNTEAFF	TRBJ1-1	TRBV19
CASRPGDGEAFF	TRBJ1-1	TRBV6-2/TRBV6-3
CASSVDLNTEAFF	TRBJ1-1	TRBV9
CASSSRGTGEPYEQYF	TRBJ2-7	TRBV18
CASSLLAGPLEQYF	TRBJ2-7	TRBV7-9
CASSSRGQGGNGYTF	TRBJ1-2	TRBV7-9
CASSHPQGIDTDTQYF	TRBJ2-3	TRBV4-1
CASSIRQGGTKNIQYF	TRBJ2-4	TRBV19
CASSLGLAGLQETQYF	TRBJ2-5	TRBV5-4
CASSSTGVTYLNTEAFF	TRBJ1-1	TRBV6-2/TRBV6-3
CSARDPGEVGLVDTGELFF	TRBJ2-2	TRBV20-1
CAWSATGLNQPQHF	TRBJ1-5	TRBV30